This T cell receptor (beta chain) emerged from a study of blood T cell repertoires in COVID-19. Study background: Specimens from acute and convalescent COVID-19 originated in the United States, Italy and Spain. Sample material is recorded as cDNA or gDNA derived from T cells, B-cell-depleted T cells, or PBMCs.

How the authors handled the data: Reference gene primer amplification gave nucleated cell count estimates. The method was immunoSEQ multiplex PCR; TCRdb's version includes in-frame clones alone and lacks a portion of them. D and trimming were read from the DNA, whereas the V and J calls and clone size are those reported in that table. The sample yields nearly 200,000 clones, 84% seen once. Per the germline V gene, CDR1 is MNHEY and CDR2 is SVGAGI. V lost 2 bases and J lost 7; bases outside the gene matches: 10. The CDR3 loop spans 15 amino acids. J is TRBJ1-1 and V is TRBV6-5; 7 positions match TRBD1. This sequence originates from a human donor in a cohort sampled during active COVID-19. Source material: peripheral blood. DNA for the CDR3: TGTGCCAGCAGTTACCGACTGACAGGGAGGATTGAAGCTTTCTTT. Translating it yields CASSYRLTGRIEAFF.